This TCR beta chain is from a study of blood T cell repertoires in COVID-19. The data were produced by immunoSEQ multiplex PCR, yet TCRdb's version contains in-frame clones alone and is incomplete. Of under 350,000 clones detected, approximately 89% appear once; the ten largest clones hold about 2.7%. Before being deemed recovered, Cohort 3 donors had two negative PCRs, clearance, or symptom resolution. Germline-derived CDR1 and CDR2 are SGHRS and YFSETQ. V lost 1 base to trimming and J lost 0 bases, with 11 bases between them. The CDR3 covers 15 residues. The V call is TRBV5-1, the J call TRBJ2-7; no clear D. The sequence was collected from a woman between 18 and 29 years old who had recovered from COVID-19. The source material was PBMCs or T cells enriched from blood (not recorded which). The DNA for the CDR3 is TGCGCCAGCAGCTTGTATGGTTGGAGCTCCTACGAGCAGTACTTC. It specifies CASSLYGWSSYEQYF.